One and the same sample provided the 32 T cell receptor beta chains below, sequenced in a study of shared clonotypes between healthy human individuals. Cells designated naive CD8 were CD45RO-negative and were positively selected for CCR7, with terminally differentiated effector memory CD45RA+ cells excluded. TCRdb's copy holds only in-frame clones and misses some; the assay was immunoSEQ multiplex PCR. The sample carries about 2.1 million clones, approximately 92% recorded once. The sample taken for sequencing was naive CD8+ T cells from PBMCs. All receptors come from a man aged 18 to 30 in good health. Some clones in this sample may be carry-over from other donors' samples.

The rearrangement joins TRBV7-9 to TRBJ1-1; D ambiguous. Per the germline V gene, CDR1 is SEHNR and CDR2 is FQNEAQ (reference sequence). The V and J ends lost 3 bases and 1 base respectively, with 9 bases between them. The CDR3 spans 14 residues. DNA of the CDR3: TGTGCCAGCAGCTTCGGACCGCCGAACACTGAAGCTTTCTTT. As protein: CASSFGPPNTEAFF.

V gene TRBV4-2 combines with J gene TRBJ2-1, with D possibly matching TRBD2 (5 bases). The V gene lost 4 bases and the J gene lost 2 bases, with 9 bases spanning the gap. Germline V gene lookup returns CDR1 LGHNA and CDR2 YNFKEQ. CDR3 size: 14 residues. CDR3 nucleotides: TGTGCCAGCAGCCCCCCCGGGGCCTACAATGAGCAGTTCTTC. Protein sequence: CASSPPGAYNEQFF.

The chain uses TRBV5-6 and TRBJ2-1; 9 bases are a match to TRBD2. Unmatched junction bases numbered 7, after V lost 5 bases and J lost 4 bases. This CDR3 contains 15 residues. In germline, CDR1 is SGHDT, CDR2 YYEEEE. CDR3 sequence: CASSPTSGLYNEQFF. DNA of the CDR3: TGTGCCAGCAGTCCGACTAGCGGCTTATACAATGAGCAGTTCTTC.

The chain uses TRBV5-6 and TRBJ2-7, with D maybe TRBD2 (7 bases). V lost 5 bases to trimming and J lost 5 bases, with 29 bases between them. The CDR3 spans 18 residues. CDR1 is SGHDT, CDR2 YYEEEE, per germline. The CDR3 DNA follows: TGTGCCAGCAGACCACTCCACAGGGAGGGTATATTTTCCCACGAGCAGTACTTC. It codes for CASRPLHREGIFSHEQYF.

The chain combines TRBV15 with TRBJ1-5; 10 nucleotides line up with TRBD1. Germline V gene lookup returns CDR1 LNHNV and CDR2 YYDKDF (reference sequence). The CDR3 runs to 15 residues. V shed 8 bases, J shed 6 bases, and the junction held 10 bases outside the gene matches. The CDR3 loop is CATAFRGQGGQPQHF. CDR3 in DNA: TGTGCCACCGCGTTCCGCGGACAGGGGGGTCAGCCCCAGCATTTT.

The chain joins TRBV28 to TRBJ2-1; D is possibly TRBD1 (6 bases). In germline, CDR1 is MDHEN, CDR2 SYDVKM. V was cut by 6 bases and J by 4 bases, with 19 bases left in between. The CDR3 sequence is 16 residues long. CDR3 sequence: CASSLQGPPFYNEQFF. CDR3 bases: TGTGCCAGCAGCTTACAGGGTCCCCCTTTTTACAATGAGCAGTTCTTC.

The rearrangement links TRBV28 to TRBJ2-3, with D possibly matching TRBD1 (5 bases). CDR1 is MDHEN, CDR2 SYDVKM, per germline. V was shortened by 5 bases and J by 2 bases, with 17 bases between the two germline ends. The CDR3 contains 16 residues. CDR3 region: CASSPTRAAHTDTQYF. As DNA, the CDR3 is TGTGCCAGCAGTCCAACCAGGGCCGCCCACACAGATACGCAGTATTTT.

The V call is TRBV11-2, the J call TRBJ1-1; D unclear. CDR3 size: 13 residues. Trimming took off 2 bases at V and 4 bases at J, with 8 bases between the two ends. CDR1 is SGHAT and CDR2 is FQNNGV in the germline V gene. Written as DNA, the CDR3 is TGTGCCAGCAGCTTACTCGAGGGCACTGAAGCTTTCTTT. It encodes CASSLLEGTEAFF.

The V call is TRBV7-9, the J call TRBJ2-5; TRBD2 matches at 7 bases. CDR1 and CDR2 (germline): SEHNR, FQNEAQ (reference sequence). This CDR3 region has 17 residues. V dropped 4 bases and J dropped 7; count of bases not matched to a gene: 18. This CDR3 is CASSWGGRNIHLRTQYF. The CDR3 DNA is TGTGCCAGCAGCTGGGGGGGACGGAATATCCACCTGAGGACCCAGTACTTC.

The chain combines TRBV28 with TRBJ1-5; 8 bases match TRBD1. V shed 2 bases, J shed 11 bases, and the junction held 14 bases outside the gene matches. This CDR3 region has 16 residues. Germline CDR1 and CDR2: MDHEN and SYDVKM. DNA of the CDR3: TGTGCCAGCAGTTTAGCACAGGGGGAAAAGTTCTGGTCCCAGCATTTT. Encoded protein: CASSLAQGEKFWSQHF.

As to this clone: Other DNA sequences in the sample encode the same CDR3. The chain is built from TRBV7-9 and TRBJ1-4; no definite D call. The CDR3 sequence is 11 residues long. Germline V gene lookup returns CDR1 SEHNR and CDR2 FQNEAQ (reference sequence). Trimming took off 2 bases at V and 8 bases at J, with 3 bases between the two ends. The CDR3 DNA sequence: TGTGCCAGCAGCTTATCCGAAAAACTGTTTTTT. Translating gives CASSLSEKLFF.

Turning to this clone: The identical CDR3 is also encoded by other nucleotide sequences in the sample. This chain links TRBV28 with TRBJ2-2; D is unclear. V shed 3 bases and J shed 2 bases, with 4 bases lying between them. Germline CDR1 reads MDHEN; CDR2 reads SYDVKM. The CDR3 consists of 13 residues. CDR3 loop: CASSLGNTGELFF. As DNA, the CDR3 is TGTGCCAGCAGTTTGGGAAACACCGGGGAGCTGTTTTTT.

With respect to this clone: The junction shows a germline mismatch at one end, possibly a read error. The rearrangement uses TRBV15 and TRBJ1-4; possibly TRBD1 for D (6 bases). The CDR3 is 15 residues long. Germline CDR1 LNHNV, CDR2 YYDKDF (reference sequence). Written as DNA, the CDR3 is TGTGCCACCAGCAGCCCACAGGGAATTGATGAAAAACTGCTTTTT. Encoded protein: CATSSPQGIDEKLLF.

V and J are TRBV19 and TRBJ2-7; D perhaps matches TRBD2 (6 bases). Germline CDR1 reads LNHDA; CDR2 reads SQIVND (reference sequence). The CDR3 extends over 12 amino acids. The V end was cut by 10 bases, the J end by 3 bases, with 13 bases between. In DNA form, the CDR3 reads TGTGCCACCCGGGACTCCCTCTACGAGCAGTACTTC. This sequence encodes CATRDSLYEQYF.

The rearrangement joins TRBV6-5 to TRBJ2-7; TRBD1 agrees at 10 bases. The CDR3 has 15 residues. CDR1 and CDR2 (germline): MNHEY, SVGAGI. Trimming took 4 bases from V and 2 from J; bases not matched to a gene: 5. The CDR3, as DNA: TGTGCCAGCAGTTCGTTGGGACAGGGGACCTACGAGCAGTACTTC. It encodes CASSSLGQGTYEQYF.

CDR3 DNA sequence: TGTGCCAGCAGCGCGAGGGGACGGGCAGATAGCAATCAGCCCCAGCATTTT. This sequence encodes CASSARGRADSNQPQHF. The chain joins TRBV7-8 to TRBJ1-5; a weak D match, TRBD1 (5 bases). This CDR3 is 17 amino acids long. Germline CDR1 is SGHVS and CDR2 is FQNEAQ. V was trimmed by 5 bases and J by 0 bases, leaving 17 bases between them.

The chain combines TRBV25-1 with TRBJ2-2, with 11 bases aligning to TRBD2. The CDR3 is made up of 16 amino acids. V shed 6 bases and J 5 bases; nucleotides not matched to a gene: 8. CDR1 and CDR2 from the germline V gene are MGHDK and SYGVNS. The CDR3 region has the DNA TGTGCCAGCAGGCGAACTAGCGGGAGTAGAACCGGGGAGCTGTTTTTT. Its protein is CASRRTSGSRTGELFF.

This chain joins TRBV6-5 and TRBJ2-1; perhaps TRBD2 as D (5 bases). The CDR3 contains 15 residues. Trimming stripped 4 bases from V and 1 base from J, with 11 bases between. Germline loops: CDR1 MNHEY, CDR2 SVGAGI. The CDR3 DNA follows: TGTGCCAGCAGTTTACCGGGGATGTCCTACAATGAGCAGTTCTTC. Its translation: CASSLPGMSYNEQFF.

The chain couples TRBV7-2 to TRBJ2-7; D is possibly TRBD1 (6 bases). Trimming removed 2 bases from V and 1 base from J, with 12 bases in between. The germline V gene has CDR1 SGHTA and CDR2 FQGNSA. The CDR3 consists of 15 residues. This CDR3 is CASSLSGARSYEQYF. CDR3 coding DNA: TGTGCCAGCAGCTTATCAGGGGCGAGGTCCTACGAGCAGTACTTC.

The chain joins TRBV7-3 to TRBJ2-2; D not certain. V gave up 2 bases and J gave up 6 bases, with 4 bases separating them. Germline loops: CDR1 SGHTA, CDR2 FQGTGA. The CDR3 covers 12 residues. The CDR3, as DNA: TGTGCCAGCAGCTTATTTCCCGGGGAGCTGTTTTTT. Residues: CASSLFPGELFF.

This clone was counted once. The DNA for the CDR3 is TGTGCCAGCAGTCCAGGGGGCCGAGACTATGGCTACACCTTC. Amino acids: CASSPGGRDYGYTF. This chain links TRBV27 with TRBJ1-2; 8 bases are shared with TRBD1. Germline V gives CDR1 MNHEY, CDR2 SMNVEV (reference sequence). This CDR3 spans 14 amino acids. The J segment lost 3 bases and the V segment lost 5 bases, leaving 5 bases of the junction unmatched.

The CDR3 DNA reads TGTGCCAGCAGTACCAGACAGGGGGCTGTCGCTGAAGCTTTCTTT. Translation gives CASSTRQGAVAEAFF. The J gene is TRBJ1-1, the V gene TRBV27; TRBD1 aligns across 10 bases. Germline values: CDR1 MNHEY, CDR2 SMNVEV (reference sequence). CDR3 length equals 15 residues. The V gene end was trimmed by 5 bases and the J gene end by 6 bases; junction bases not matched to a gene: 9.

The chain uses TRBV11-2 and TRBJ2-2, with 7 bases aligning to TRBD2. Unmatched junction bases numbered 9, after V lost 6 bases and J lost 5 bases. This CDR3 has 15 residues. The V gene's germline CDR1 is SGHAT and CDR2 FQNNGV. The CDR3 nucleotides are TGTGCCAGCAGTCAGGGAGGGGATCGGACCGGGGAGCTGTTTTTT. It codes for CASSQGGDRTGELFF.

CDR3 loop: CASSSPARPGTDTQYF. DNA for the CDR3: TGTGCCAGCAGCTCCCCAGCCCGACCAGGCACAGATACGCAGTATTTT. The chain employs TRBV7-8 and TRBJ2-3; unclear D gene. The ends were cut back, 4 bases at V and 1 base at J, with 15 bases in the middle. The germline CDR1 and CDR2 sequences are SGHVS and FQNEAQ. The CDR3 has 16 residues.

A few counts support this clone. Additional DNA sequences in this sample encode the identical CDR3. The chain employs TRBV9 and TRBJ2-7; the match to TRBD1 covers 7 bases. The CDR3 spans 14 residues. Germline CDR1 SGDLS, CDR2 YYNGEE. V gave up 0 bases and J gave up 2 bases; unmatched junction bases: 2. DNA of the CDR3: TGTGCCAGCAGCGTAGGACAGGGCCCCTACGAGCAGTACTTC. Residues: CASSVGQGPYEQYF. The full variable domain, rest sourced from reference TRBV9 and TRBJ2-7, is DSGVTQTPKHLITATGQRVTLRCSPRSGDLSVYWYQQSLDQGLQFLIQYYNGEERAKGNILERFSAQQFPDLHSELNLSSLELGDSALYFCASSVGQGPYEQYFGPGTRLTVT.

The CDR3 nucleotides read TGTGCCAGCCCGCCTACGCGGGGGGCTCCCTACGAGCAGTACTTC. Translation gives CASPPTRGAPYEQYF. The V and J genes are TRBV21-1 and TRBJ2-7; TRBD2 was called by the table and not checked on the DNA. TRBV21-1 counts as a pseudogene. The CDR3 totals 15 residues.

On this clone: Other DNA sequences in this sample translate to the same CDR3. The rearrangement uses TRBV27 and TRBJ2-7, with TRBD1 matching 8 bases. Germline lookup yields CDR1 MNHEY and CDR2 SMNVEV (reference sequence). This CDR3 contains 14 residues. Trimming cost V 5 bases and J 2 bases; bases outside gene matches: 5. The chain's CDR3 is CASSLDRGAYEQYF. CDR3 bases: TGTGCCAGCAGTCTCGACAGGGGTGCCTACGAGCAGTACTTC.

The V call is TRBV5-6, the J call TRBJ1-5; 8 positions match TRBD1. The trim removed 5 bases at V and 4 bases at J, leaving 8 bases unmatched. This CDR3 has 15 amino acids. Per the germline V gene, CDR1 is SGHDT and CDR2 is YYEEEE. The CDR3 DNA follows: TGTGCCAGCAGTTCCGGGACAGGAGAAAATCAGCCCCAGCATTTT. Residues: CASSSGTGENQPQHF.

The chain carries TRBV6-1 and TRBJ2-7; 9 positions match TRBD2. With V trimmed by 2 bases and J by 4 bases, 6 bases remained unmatched. The germline CDR1 and CDR2 sequences are MNHNS and SASEGT. The CDR3 has 15 amino acids. The CDR3: CASSETAGGPYEQYF. CDR3 bases: TGTGCCAGCAGTGAAACCGCGGGAGGGCCATACGAGCAGTACTTC.

The gene calls are TRBV27 and TRBJ1-3; no firm D call. Germline CDR1 MNHEY, CDR2 SMNVEV (reference sequence). The CDR3 covers 15 residues. V was cut by 2 bases and J by 0 bases, with 8 bases left in between. In DNA form, the CDR3 reads TGTGCCAGCAGTTTAAGCAAAAACTCTGGAAACACCATATATTTT. It is translated as CASSLSKNSGNTIYF.

This sequence joins TRBV25-1 and TRBJ2-5; D is unresolved. The V gene's germline CDR1 is MGHDK and CDR2 SYGVNS. This CDR3 is built from 13 residues. Trimming removed 1 base from V and 4 bases from J, with 7 bases in between. CDR3 amino acids: CASSESVPETQYF. For the CDR3, the DNA is TGTGCCAGCAGTGAATCGGTGCCAGAGACCCAGTACTTC.

This sequence joins TRBV27 and TRBJ2-3; D remains unclear. Germline CDR1 reads MNHEY; CDR2 reads SMNVEV (reference sequence). The germline V and J ends were trimmed by 8 bases and 2 bases, with 11 bases remaining between them. There are 13 residues in the CDR3. The CDR3 reads CASARVNTDTQYF. DNA of the CDR3: TGTGCCAGCGCCCGTGTGAACACAGATACGCAGTATTTT.